The next 14 T cell receptor beta chains were all read from a single sample in a study of cytomegalovirus exposure and HLA in healthy donors. 13 Jbeta primers and 60 Vbeta primers were used for the PCR. The protocol was immunoSEQ multiplex PCR, while the TCRdb copy is restricted to in-frame clones and leaves out a portion. The data contain 90,000 to 120,000 clones, roughly 82% of them singletons. The specimen was PBMCs. These receptors came from a woman under 30 in good health and CMV-seronegative.

This clone was observed a handful of times. The CDR3 sequence is CACGGTYEQYF. The CDR3 nucleotides read TGTGCCTGTGGCGGTACCTACGAGCAGTACTTC. The chain is built from TRBV10-3 and TRBJ2-7; D remains ambiguous. CDR3 length equals 11 residues. Trimming left V 11 bases short and J 2 bases short, with 10 bases between. CDR1 and CDR2 (germline): ENHRY, SYGVKD.

The rearrangement joins TRBV5-4 to TRBJ2-1, with 8 bases that match TRBD2. Trimming removed 0 bases from V and 6 bases from J; junction bases left unmatched: 8. This CDR3 is built from 16 residues. Germline V gives CDR1 SGHNT, CDR2 YYREEE (reference sequence). The CDR3 DNA sequence: TGTGCCAGCAGCTTGGGTGGACTAGCTAGGGGCAATGAGCAGTTCTTC. Its protein is CASSLGGLARGNEQFF.

The rearrangement joins TRBV5-1 to TRBJ2-1, with 9 bases aligning to TRBD2. V shed 1 base, J shed 2 bases, and the junction held 7 bases outside the gene matches. This CDR3 is built from 17 residues. Germline V CDR1 and CDR2: SGHRS, YFSETQ. The CDR3 spells CASSLRSAGGTYNEQFF. The CDR3 DNA reads TGCGCCAGCAGCTTGAGGTCGGCGGGAGGGACCTACAATGAGCAGTTCTTC.

This clone was seen a handful of times. The chain combines TRBV7-8 with TRBJ2-1, with TRBD2 identical over 11 bases. CDR1 SGHVS and CDR2 FQNEAQ come from the germline V gene. The CDR3 is 15 residues long. Trimming took 6 bases from V and 3 from J; bases not matched to a gene: 4. The CDR3 protein is CASSPGTSGYNEQFF. The DNA for the CDR3 is TGTGCCAGCAGTCCTGGGACTAGCGGCTACAATGAGCAGTTCTTC.

The table lists this clone with a few counts. The chain is built from TRBV4-2 and TRBJ2-1; TRBD2 aligns across 7 bases. Germline trimming cut 0 bases from V and 9 bases from J; bases unmatched to any gene: 8. CDR3 size: 15 residues. Germline loops: CDR1 LGHNA, CDR2 YNFKEQ. CDR3 nucleotide sequence: TGTGCCAGCAGCCAAGATTTCCATTCGGGAGGTGAGCAGTTCTTC. This sequence encodes CASSQDFHSGGEQFF.

The chain employs TRBV5-1 and TRBJ2-5; 8 bases agree with TRBD2. Germline V gives CDR1 SGHRS, CDR2 YFSETQ. The J segment lost 2 bases and the V segment lost 3 bases, leaving 6 bases of the junction unmatched. There are 15 residues in the CDR3. The CDR3 coding sequence is TGCGCCAGCAGCTGGGGACTAGTGGGGCAAGAGACCCAGTACTTC. It encodes CASSWGLVGQETQYF.

The V gene is TRBV28, the J gene TRBJ1-2; tentatively, D is TRBD1 (5 bases). The length of the CDR3 is 13 residues. Germline V gene sequence: CDR1 MDHEN, CDR2 SYDVKM. V gave up 7 bases and J gave up 4 bases, with 13 bases separating them. CDR3: CASTMTAFYGYTF. In DNA form, the CDR3 reads TGTGCCAGCACCATGACAGCTTTCTATGGCTACACCTTC.

This rearrangement joins TRBV28 to TRBJ1-2, with 8 bases that match TRBD1. Germline assignment: CDR1 MDHEN and CDR2 SYDVKM. CDR3 length equals 16 residues. Trimming took 8 bases from V and 1 from J; bases not matched to a gene: 12. CDR3 DNA sequence: TGTGCCAGCCGCTGGAGCCCGACAGGGGTTAACTATGGCTACACCTTC. As protein: CASRWSPTGVNYGYTF.

The chain couples TRBV10-1 to TRBJ2-7; a weak D match, TRBD1 (5 bases). Germline CDR1 and CDR2: WNHNN and SYGVQD (reference sequence). Trimming pared 5 bases from V and 4 bases from J, leaving 24 bases between. The CDR3 sequence is 17 residues long. CDR3 sequence: CASSYNEVGRKRYEQYF. CDR3 in DNA: TGCGCCAGCAGTTACAACGAGGTGGGGCGCAAGAGATACGAGCAGTACTTC.

Regarding this clone: An end of the junction differs from the germline gene, which may be a read error. The chain couples TRBV7-9 to TRBJ1-1; 7 positions match TRBD1. CDR3 length: 13 amino acids. Germline V gene data show CDR1 as SEHNR and CDR2 as FQNEAQ (reference sequence). CDR3 DNA sequence: TGTTCCAGCAGCAGGGGGAGGGGGACTGAAGCTTTCTTT. Translation gives CSSSRGRGTEAFF.

The chain employs TRBV30 and TRBJ2-3; 7 bases line up with TRBD1. The CDR3 contains 14 residues. From germline, CDR1 is GTSNPN and CDR2 SVGIG (reference sequence). V lost 2 bases to trimming and J lost 7 bases; unmatched junction nucleotides: 9. DNA of the CDR3: TGTGCCTGGAGTCCGAGGACAGGCGGATATACGCAGTATTTT. Protein sequence: CAWSPRTGGYTQYF.

The gene calls are TRBV9 and TRBJ1-4; 7 positions agree with TRBD1. J gave up 6 bases and V 4 bases, and 6 bases lay outside the gene matches. The CDR3 consists of 14 residues. The germline CDR1 and CDR2 sequences are SGDLS and YYNGEE. The CDR3 DNA reads as TGTGCCAGCAGCTTATCAGGGGGAGATGAAAAACTGTTTTTT. Translated, it gives CASSLSGGDEKLFF.

Comments on this clone: A junction end diverges from the germline sequence, so it may reflect a read error. The rearrangement links TRBV25-1 to TRBJ1-4; possibly TRBD1 for D (6 bases). CDR1 and CDR2 from the germline V gene are MGHDK and SYGVNS. This CDR3 has 15 amino acids. As DNA, the CDR3 is TGTGCCCGCAGTGCATCCGGGACAAGAAATGAAAAACTGTTTTTT. Protein product: CARSASGTRNEKLFF.

This chain joins TRBV7-9 and TRBJ2-7; perhaps TRBD1 as D (5 bases). V lost 3 bases, J lost 3 bases, and 12 bases lay in between. The CDR3 consists of 14 residues. Germline values: CDR1 SEHNR, CDR2 FQNEAQ (reference sequence). The CDR3 is CASSLPETDYEQYF. As DNA, the CDR3 is TGTGCCAGCAGCTTGCCTGAGACAGACTACGAGCAGTACTTC.